The T cell receptor (beta chain) under discussion was sequenced for a study of blood T cell repertoires in COVID-19. Study background: Some COVID-19 samples were acute and others convalescent; all came from the United States, Italy and Spain. Sample material is recorded as cDNA or gDNA derived from T cells, B-cell-depleted T cells, or PBMCs.

The CDR3 is made up of 15 amino acids. The V gene's germline CDR1 is KGHSH and CDR2 LQKENI. J gave up 4 bases and V 3 bases, and 5 bases lay outside the gene matches. In the source study's methods: Amplifying reference gene primers gave estimates of nucleated cell counts. The assay was immunoSEQ multiplex PCR, and TCRdb's table has in-frame clones only and misses some. The DNA was the basis for D and trimming; V, J and clone size are from that table. The sample consists of 150,000 or so clones, more than 90% of them appearing once. The clonotype comes from a man aged 50 to 59 with acute or convalescent COVID-19. The chain links TRBV18 to TRBJ2-2, with TRBD1 identical over 7 bases. Sequencing used peripheral blood. In DNA, the CDR3 is TGTGCCAGCTCACCTGGACAGGTCAGCACCGGGGAGCTGTTTTTT. This translates into CASSPGQVSTGELFF.